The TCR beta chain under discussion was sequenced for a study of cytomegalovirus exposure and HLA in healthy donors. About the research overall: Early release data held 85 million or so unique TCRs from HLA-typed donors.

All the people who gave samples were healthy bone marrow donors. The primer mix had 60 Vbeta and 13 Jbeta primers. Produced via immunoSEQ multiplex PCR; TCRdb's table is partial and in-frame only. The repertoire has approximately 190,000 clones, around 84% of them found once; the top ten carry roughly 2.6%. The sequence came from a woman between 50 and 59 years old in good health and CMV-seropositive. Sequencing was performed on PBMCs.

The CDR3 region is CASSIRTGGNTGELFF. In DNA form, the CDR3 reads TGTGCCAGTAGTATTCGGACAGGGGGGAACACCGGGGAGCTGTTTTTT. The chain employs TRBV19 and TRBJ2-2; 10 bases fit TRBD1. The germline CDR1 and CDR2 sequences are LNHDA and SQIVND (reference sequence). With V trimmed by 3 bases and J by 1 base, 2 bases remained unmatched. The CDR3 is made up of 16 amino acids.